These 29 T cell receptor beta chains were all obtained from the same sample, sequenced in a study of early T cells in non-severe SARS-CoV-2 infection. TCRdb reprocessed the 5' RACE reads with MiXCR, giving one entry per CDR3 protein. The sample has roughly 110,000 distinct CDR3 sequences; 8.5% to 14% are singletons. Sequenced sample: whole blood. The receptors come from an adult who was a healthcare worker with PCR-confirmed SARS-CoV-2 infection or an uninfected control (not recorded which).

Of note for this clonotype: This sequence may be a read error, since a much larger clone differs from it by one base. The chain is built from TRBV7-3 and TRBJ2-5; 10 bases line up with TRBD1. Germline values: CDR1 SGHTA, CDR2 FQGTGA. CDR3 length: 15 residues. The CDR3: CVSSPYRDRGETQYF. CDR3 DNA sequence: TGTGTCAGCAGCCCATACCGGGACAGGGGAGAGACCCAGTACTTC. Full variable domain (rest looked up from reference TRBV7-3 and TRBJ2-5): GAGVSQTPSNKVTEKGKYVELRCDPISGHTALYWYRQSLGQGPEFLIYFQGTGAADDSGLPNDRFFAVRPEGSVSTLKIQRTERGDSAVYLCVSSPYRDRGETQYFGPGTRLLVL.

This clonotype was recorded a few times. The chain carries TRBV30 and TRBJ2-7, with 8 bases fitting TRBD2. The V gene's germline CDR1 is GTSNPN and CDR2 SVGIG (reference sequence). V trimming: 1 base; J trimming: 2 bases; junction bases outside the gene matches: 4. CDR3 length: 14 amino acids. CDR3 in amino acids: CAWSAPGGAYEQYF. The CDR3 region has the DNA TGTGCCTGGAGTGCCCCGGGGGGGGCCTACGAGCAGTACTTC.

This clonotype occurred many times. The chain carries TRBV19 and TRBJ1-5; 8 positions match TRBD1. With V trimmed by 6 bases and J by 4 bases, 2 bases remained unmatched. Looked up from germline, CDR1 is LNHDA and CDR2 is SQIVND (reference sequence). CDR3 length: 13 residues. The CDR3, as DNA: TGTGCCAGTAGGGGACAGGAAAATCAGCCCCAGCATTTT. Translating it yields CASRGQENQPQHF.

This clonotype was picked up many times. V usage is TRBV7-2 and J usage is TRBJ2-7; D uncertain. V shed 2 bases and J shed 2 bases, with 4 bases lying between them. CDR1 SGHTA and CDR2 FQGNSA come from the germline V gene. CDR3 size: 12 residues. The CDR3 region is CASSLNPYEQYF. DNA for the CDR3: TGTGCCAGCAGCTTAAACCCCTACGAGCAGTACTTC.

A few counts support this clonotype. Here the CDR3 reads CSAPLYQETQYF. CDR3 sequence (DNA): TGCAGTGCTCCACTGTACCAAGAGACCCAGTACTTC. The rearrangement links TRBV20-1 to TRBJ2-5, with unresolved D. In germline, CDR1 is DFQATT, CDR2 SNEGSKA (reference sequence). V was cut by 5 bases and J by 0 bases, with 7 bases left in between. This CDR3 region has 12 residues.

This clonotype was seen ten or more times. V usage is TRBV20-1 and J usage is TRBJ1-2; a weak D match, TRBD1 (5 bases). CDR1 DFQATT and CDR2 SNEGSKA come from the germline V gene (reference sequence). V was clipped by 4 bases and J by 6 bases, with 30 bases between them. This CDR3 has 18 amino acids. The CDR3 DNA reads TGCAGTGCTATCCCGGGACGGATTCGCGATGTTTGGGACCATGGCTACACCTTC. Encoded protein: CSAIPGRIRDVWDHGYTF.

This chain joins TRBV5-1 and TRBJ1-1; TRBD1 might be the D (5 bases). Trimming left V 5 bases short and J 4 bases short, with 12 bases between. CDR1 is SGHRS and CDR2 is YFSETQ in the germline V gene. This CDR3 comprises 13 residues. The CDR3 loop is CASSGQGFTEAFF. The CDR3 DNA reads TGCGCCAGCAGTGGTCAGGGCTTCACTGAAGCTTTCTTT.

This clonotype showed up just a few times. The V and J genes are TRBV28 and TRBJ1-4; D unresolved. Trimming took off 5 bases at V and 4 bases at J, with 14 bases between the two ends. The CDR3 spans 15 residues. CDR1 and CDR2 (germline): MDHEN, SYDVKM. CDR3 protein: CASSPRGRDNEKLFF. In DNA, the CDR3 is TGTGCCAGCAGTCCCAGAGGACGAGATAATGAAAAACTGTTTTTT.

This clonotype appeared a few times. The chain employs TRBV7-8 and TRBJ2-3, with TRBD1 identical over 9 bases. This CDR3 is 15 amino acids long. The germline CDR1 and CDR2 sequences are SGHVS and FQNEAQ. V was clipped by 0 bases and J by 7 bases; unmatched bases: 5. The CDR3 sequence: CASSLAVQGANTQYF. The CDR3 DNA reads as TGTGCCAGCAGCTTAGCGGTACAGGGGGCGAATACGCAGTATTTT.

This clonotype occurred many times. This chain links TRBV11-2 with TRBJ2-1; TRBD2 matches 9 bases. Trimming at V came to 2 bases and at J to 6 bases, leaving 11 bases not matched to a gene. This CDR3 contains 17 residues. Germline loops: CDR1 SGHAT, CDR2 FQNNGV. The CDR3 protein is CASSLSRAGGLANEQFF. The CDR3 nucleotides read TGTGCCAGCAGCTTATCCCGAGCGGGGGGACTAGCCAATGAGCAGTTCTTC.

This clonotype came up many times. DNA for the CDR3: TGTGCCTGGAGTGTACGGTACGAGCAGTACTTC. Protein sequence: CAWSVRYEQYF. The J gene is TRBJ2-7, the V gene TRBV30; the D is unclear. CDR1 and CDR2 from the germline V gene are GTSNPN and SVGIG (reference sequence). The CDR3 is made up of 11 amino acids. V was cut by 0 bases and J by 4 bases, with 4 bases left in between. Full variable domain (outside the CDR3, taken from reference TRBV30 and TRBJ2-7): SQTIHQWPATLVQPVGSPLSLECTVEGTSNPNLYWYRQAAGRGLQLLFYSVGIGQISSEVPQNLSASRPQDRQFILSSKKLLLSDSGFYLCAWSVRYEQYFGPGTRLTVT.

The rearrangement uses TRBV7-9 and TRBJ2-3; D is ambiguous. From germline, CDR1 is SEHNR and CDR2 FQNEAQ (reference sequence). Trimming removed 4 bases at V and 4 bases at J, with 12 bases between. The CDR3 covers 14 residues. The CDR3 nucleotides read TGTGCCAGCAGCTCCACCGCCGTCGCAGATACGCAGTATTTT. It translates to CASSSTAVADTQYF.

This chain joins TRBV12-3 or TRBV12-4 and TRBJ2-1; 7 nucleotides line up with TRBD2. With V trimmed by 3 bases and J by 12 bases, 11 bases remained unmatched. This CDR3 comprises 14 residues. The CDR3 DNA follows: TGTGCCAGCAGTTTCACTAGCGAGGAAAATTCGCAGTTCTTC. Its translation is CASSFTSEENSQFF.

This clonotype has only a few counts. The chain combines TRBV29-1 with TRBJ1-3; D remains ambiguous. V was shortened by 6 bases and J by 0 bases, with 9 bases between the two germline ends. This CDR3 region has 13 residues. Germline V gives CDR1 SQVTM, CDR2 ANQGSEA. The CDR3 reads CSVTDGSGNTIYF. The CDR3 DNA reads TGCAGCGTCACGGACGGCTCTGGAAACACCATATATTTT.

The chain carries TRBV7-2 and TRBJ2-5; 10 bases are shared with TRBD1. CDR1 SGHTA and CDR2 FQGNSA come from the germline V gene. The CDR3 has 15 amino acids. Trimming took 0 bases from V and 3 from J; bases not matched to a gene: 1. The CDR3 sequence: CASSLAGTGEETQYF. CDR3 nucleotide sequence: TGTGCCAGCAGCTTAGCCGGGACAGGGGAAGAGACCCAGTACTTC.

The chain uses TRBV12-3 or TRBV12-4 and TRBJ1-5; tentatively, D is TRBD1 (6 bases). The CDR3 runs to 16 residues. The ends were cut back, 10 bases at V and 1 base at J, with 20 bases in the middle. CDR3: CANRASVGVSNQPQHF. The CDR3 DNA reads TGTGCCAACAGGGCCTCGGTCGGGGTGAGCAATCAGCCCCAGCATTTT.

Only a few counts were recorded for this clonotype. This chain connects TRBV15 to TRBJ2-3; 10 bases match TRBD1. The CDR3 consists of 15 residues. CDR1 is LNHNV, CDR2 YYDKDF, per germline (reference sequence). Trimming at V came to 0 bases and at J to 4 bases, leaving 1 base not matched to a gene. DNA of the CDR3: TGTGCCACCAGCAGAGAGGACAGGGGGGCAGATACGCAGTATTTT. Residues: CATSREDRGADTQYF. Full variable domain (outside the CDR3, taken from reference TRBV15 and TRBJ2-3): DAMVIQNPRYQVTQFGKPVTLSCSQTLNHNVMYWYQQKSSQAPKLLFHYYDKDFNNEADTPDNFQSRRPNTSFCFLDIRSPGLGDTAMYLCATSREDRGADTQYFGPGTRLTVL.

This chain joins TRBV5-4 and TRBJ1-4; D ambiguous. V lost 1 base to trimming and J lost 8 bases, with 12 bases between them. The V gene's germline CDR1 is SGHNT and CDR2 YYREEE (reference sequence). CDR3 size: 14 residues. The CDR3 sequence is CASSLFREGEKLFF. CDR3 nucleotide sequence: TGTGCCAGCAGCTTGTTCCGCGAAGGGGAAAAACTGTTTTTT.

Only a few counts were recorded for this clonotype. The CDR3 region has the DNA TGTGCCAGTAGTATAGATCGGGGTGACGAGCAGTACTTC. Its protein product is CASSIDRGDEQYF. The chain is built from TRBV19 and TRBJ2-7; D may be TRBD2 (5 bases). The germline gives CDR1 LNHDA, CDR2 SQIVND (reference sequence). With 0 bases removed from V and 5 bases from J, the gap between germline ends came to 8 bases. CDR3 length equals 13 residues.

This clonotype was seen only a few times. At one boundary the junction diverges from the germline segment, which might be a read error. The chain links TRBV29-1 to TRBJ2-7, with D tentatively TRBD1 (5 bases). Germline V lookup: CDR1 SQVTM, CDR2 ANQGSEA. There are 12 residues in the CDR3. The CDR3 nucleotides read TGCAGCCCTCGGTTGGGGCGGACGGTGTGCCACTTC. This encodes CSPRLGRTVCHF.

This clonotype was seen ten or more times. The chain employs TRBV4-1 and TRBJ2-1, with 7 bases aligning to TRBD2. V was pared by 3 bases and J by 9 bases, with 17 bases of the junction left unmatched. There are 17 residues in the CDR3. CDR1 MGHRA and CDR2 YSYEKL come from the germline V gene. The CDR3 protein is CASSHPAVGRERVEQFF. In nucleotides, the CDR3 is TGCGCCAGCAGCCACCCCGCGGTGGGGCGGGAGAGGGTTGAGCAGTTCTTC.

The table lists this clonotype with a few counts. The chain employs TRBV14 and TRBJ2-2; TRBD2 is a possible D gene (6 bases). Germline V gene sequence: CDR1 SGHDN, CDR2 FVKESK. V dropped 3 bases and J dropped 3 bases, with 8 bases sitting between them. The CDR3 has 14 residues. The CDR3 DNA follows: TGTGCCAGCAGCCAGGGACTCTACACCGGGGAGCTGTTTTTT. Amino acid sequence: CASSQGLYTGELFF.

The chain carries TRBV5-5 and TRBJ1-1; possibly TRBD1 for D (5 bases). The V gene lost 0 bases and the J gene lost 4 bases, with 22 bases spanning the gap. CDR1 and CDR2 from the germline V gene are SGHKS and YYEKEE (reference sequence). The CDR3 is 18 amino acids. The CDR3 protein is CASSLDAGFYGRSTEAFF. The CDR3, as DNA: TGTGCCAGCAGCTTGGACGCAGGGTTTTATGGAAGGAGCACTGAAGCTTTCTTT.

This chain connects TRBV19 to TRBJ2-3, with 10 nucleotides matching TRBD2. This CDR3 has 13 amino acids. Trimming cost V 9 bases and J 2 bases; bases outside gene matches: 2. Germline loops: CDR1 LNHDA, CDR2 SQIVND (reference sequence). The chain's CDR3 is CASLAGDTDTQYF. The CDR3 DNA reads as TGTGCCAGCCTAGCGGGAGACACAGATACGCAGTATTTT.

This chain connects TRBV28 to TRBJ2-5, with D uncertain. Trimming stripped 3 bases from V and 5 bases from J, with 10 bases between. There are 13 residues in the CDR3. Germline lookup yields CDR1 MDHEN and CDR2 SYDVKM. CDR3 protein: CASSLIRRETQYF. DNA for the CDR3: TGTGCCAGCAGTTTGATTAGACGTGAGACCCAGTACTTC. Full variable domain (outside the CDR3, taken from reference TRBV28 and TRBJ2-5): DVKVTQSSRYLVKRTGEKVFLECVQDMDHENMFWYRQDPGLGLRLIYFSYDVKMKEKGDIPEGYSVSREKKERFSLILESASTNQTSMYLCASSLIRRETQYFGPGTRLLVL.

The sample holds many counts of this clonotype. The chain recombines TRBV14 with TRBJ2-3, with TRBD2 matching over 7 bases. V was clipped by 4 bases and J by 4 bases; unmatched bases: 5. The CDR3 length is 14 residues. Germline V CDR1 and CDR2: SGHDN, FVKESK. CDR3 sequence reads: CASSLGRGSDTQYF. The CDR3 DNA reads TGTGCCAGCAGCCTTGGGAGGGGTTCAGATACGCAGTATTTT.

The gene calls are TRBV11-3 and TRBJ2-1; 8 nucleotides align to TRBD2. CDR1 and CDR2 (germline): SGHNT, YENEEA. The CDR3 length is 15 residues. The ends lost 2 bases at V and 8 bases at J; junction bases unmatched: 8. This chain's CDR3 is CASSLTGRDPDEQFF. CDR3 DNA: TGTGCCAGCAGCTTAACCGGGAGGGATCCGGATGAGCAGTTCTTC.

The gene calls are TRBV7-9 and TRBJ1-1, with 7 bases identical to TRBD1. V shed 7 bases, J shed 5 bases, and the junction held 7 bases outside the gene matches. This CDR3 spans 13 amino acids. CDR1 is SEHNR, CDR2 FQNEAQ, per germline (reference sequence). This CDR3 reads CASIEGAKTEAFF. The CDR3 nucleotides are TGTGCCAGCATTGAGGGGGCGAAAACTGAAGCTTTCTTT.

The chain employs TRBV5-5 and TRBJ2-1; D call uncertain. The V end was cut by 1 base, the J end by 0 bases, with 17 bases between. CDR1 is SGHKS, CDR2 YYEKEE, per germline (reference sequence). The CDR3 sequence is 18 residues long. In nucleotides, the CDR3 is TGTGCCAGCAGCTTGACCCCTGCCGGCCCGAGCTCCTACAATGAGCAGTTCTTC. Protein product: CASSLTPAGPSSYNEQFF.